The sequence of this TCR beta chain was determined in a study of CD8 T cells in ankylosing spondylitis. From the 5' RACE reads, TCRdb called clonotypes with MiXCR, one entry per CDR3 protein. The sample includes some 450,000 distinct CDR3 sequences, more than 15% of them seen just once. CDR1 and CDR2 (germline): DFQATT, SNEGSKA (reference sequence). Trimming removed 6 bases at V and 10 bases at J, with 13 bases between. The CDR3 is 12 residues long. This clonotype was recorded many times. Antigen specificity is unknown. Points from the study as a whole: From matched ankylosing spondylitis synovial fluid, disease-linked clones were reportedly recovered at significantly enriched levels. Eight or nine highly homologous variants formed a TCR beta motif that appeared characteristic of ankylosing spondylitis blood.

This chain uses TRBV20-1 with TRBJ1-6; a possible D gene is TRBD1 (6 bases). The sequence came from a male donor with ankylosing spondylitis. What was sequenced was blood, either unsorted or a sorted T cell fraction (not recorded which). CDR3 in amino acids: CSAISGASPLHF. CDR3 nucleotides: TGCAGTGCCATCTCAGGGGCATCACCCCTCCACTTT.